The clone carrying this T cell receptor (beta chain) was recorded once. Its matching antigen is unknown. The table came from immunoSEQ multiplex PCR; TCRdb's copy has only in-frame clones and leaves some out. This sample has tens of thousands of clones, with 90% found just once. Autoimmune disease history or systemic immunosuppression disqualified patients. Blood samples were obtained at baseline, cycle 4 day 1, and cycle 7 day 1. The CDR3 loop spans 17 amino acids. The V gene's germline CDR1 is SEHNR and CDR2 FQNEAQ (reference sequence). The trim removed 4 bases at V and 2 bases at J, leaving 7 bases unmatched. The data were obtained in a study of OX40 agonist ivuxolimab in advanced cancers. Points from the study as a whole: Some patients who did not respond also had low normalized T-cell clonal expansion. The CD4+ and CD8+ T cells in the blood had expanded clonally by week 6 at 0.1 to 3.0 mg/kg.

The sample consisted of CD4+ or CD8+ T cells sorted from blood, taken in a trial of the OX40 agonist ivuxolimab. V gene TRBV7-9 combines with J gene TRBJ2-3, with 12 positions matching TRBD2. This clonotype originated in an adult with an advanced solid tumor such as melanoma, head and neck, liver or kidney cancer. CDR3 in DNA: TGTGCCAGCAGCTCCGGCCTAGCGGGGGGGTTCACAGATACGCAGTATTTT. Protein sequence: CASSSGLAGGFTDTQYF. The full variable domain, in which reference TRBV7-9 and TRBJ2-3 provide the parts outside the CDR3, is DTGVSQNPRHKITKRGQNVTFRCDPISEHNRLYWYRQTLGQGPEFLTYFQNEAQLEKSRLLSDRFSAERPKGSFSTLEIQRTEQGDSAMYLCASSSGLAGGFTDTQYFGPGTRLTVL.